The 18 T cell receptor delta chains given below trace back to one sample, sequenced in a study of γδ T cells in repeated Plasmodium falciparum infection. TCRdb reapplied CATT to the multiplex PCR reads. The table lists roughly 93,000 delta-chain clones, approximately 1.4% of them singletons. Vgamma9/Vdelta2+ and Vdelta2-negative gammadelta T cells were flow-sorted from PBMC for bulk sequencing. The specimen sequenced was gamma-delta T cells from blood. The receptors were gathered from a pool of human donors (malaria-infected and uninfected, not separated).

This clone was observed a handful of times. This DNA's translation differs at residue 14 from TCRdb's protein, which comes from a much larger clone; a read error is likely, and the protein shown is translated from the DNA. The CDR3 sequence: CALGESHFPRLGPTTPYTDKLIF. The CDR3 bases are TGTGCTCTTGGGGAATCCCACTTCCCCCGACTGGGGCCGACGACCCCATACACCGATAAACTCATCTTT. This rearrangement joins TRDV1 to TRDJ1; 7 positions agree with TRDD3. Matching the DNA to germline supplied the J gene, which TCRdb does not give. From germline, CDR1 is TSWWSYY and CDR2 QGS. The CDR3 totals 23 residues. V trimming: 2 bases; J trimming: 0 bases; junction bases outside the gene matches: 27.

This clone has only a few counts. The TCRdb protein comes from a much larger clone and disagrees with this DNA's translation at residue 13, likely due to a read error; the protein given here is derived from the DNA. The chain recombines TRAV38-2/DV8 with TRDJ1, with 9 bases fitting TRDD2. TCRdb does not report a J gene; here it was assigned by matching the DNA to germline references. The ends lost 0 bases at V and 0 bases at J; junction bases unmatched: 27. The CDR3 is 24 amino acids. Germline V lookup: CDR1 TSESDYY, CDR2 QEAYKQQN. The CDR3 region is CAYRSGPSYDYWVILKGYTDKLIF. The CDR3, as DNA: TGTGCTTATAGGAGCGGGCCTTCCTACGACTACTGGGTGATACTGAAGGGGTACACCGATAAACTCATCTTT.

This clone was counted ten times or more. TCRdb's listed protein matches a much larger clone and diverges from this DNA's translation at residue 6, likely through a read error; the protein shown comes from the DNA. V usage is TRDV2 and J usage is TRDJ3; D is unresolved. This CDR3 is 16 amino acids long. V gave up 0 bases and J gave up 0 bases, with 5 bases separating them. In germline, CDR1 is GEAIGNYY, CDR2 EKD. In DNA form, the CDR3 reads TGTGCCTGTGACACCGGACTCTCCTGGGACACCCGACAGATGTTTTTC. The encoded protein is CACDTGLSWDTRQMFF.

A remark on this clone: With only one base between it and a far larger clone, this is likely a read error. Other DNA sequences in the same sample also yield this CDR3. The CDR3 bases are TGCGCTCTTGGGATTACTGGGGGATCGAGCTCCTGGGACACCCGACAGATGTTTTTC. Translation gives CALGITGGSSSWDTRQMFF. The V call is TRDV1, the J call TRDJ3; 10 nucleotides line up with TRDD3. TCRdb leaves out the J gene; it was filled in here by matching the DNA to germline. CDR1 TSWWSYY and CDR2 QGS come from the germline V gene. CDR3 length: 19 residues.

This clone was picked up many times. Other DNA sequences in this sample translate to the same CDR3. CDR3 DNA sequence: TGTGCCTGTGACGTACTGGGGGAACACACCGATAAACTCATCTTT. It codes for CACDVLGEHTDKLIF. The chain employs TRDV2 and TRDJ1; TRDD3 aligns across 9 bases. Germline V gene lookup returns CDR1 GEAIGNYY and CDR2 EKD. Trimming at V came to 3 bases and at J to 0 bases, leaving 4 bases not matched to a gene. This CDR3 spans 15 amino acids.

This clone has more than one count but fewer than ten. TCRdb's listed protein matches a much larger clone and diverges from this DNA's translation at residue 14, likely through a read error; the protein shown comes from the DNA. The genes are TRDV2 and TRDJ1; 8 nucleotides align to TRDD3. V was clipped by 0 bases and J by 8 bases; unmatched bases: 31. This CDR3 contains 22 residues. The germline CDR1 and CDR2 sequences are GEAIGNYY and EKD. The CDR3 loop is CACDTVNRPSMGDARPHPKLIF. The CDR3 DNA is TGTGCCTGTGACACCGTAAATCGGCCGTCAATGGGGGATGCACGTCCTCATCCAAAACTCATCTTT.

The table lists this clone with a few counts. TCRdb has a much larger clone's protein, which differs at residue 3 from the translation of this DNA, likely because of a read error; what is shown is the protein translated from the DNA. Here the CDR3 DNA reads TGTGCCCGTGACATACTGGGGGACTCCTGGGACACCCGACAGATGTTTTTC. Translation: CARDILGDSWDTRQMFF. The chain carries TRDV2 and TRDJ3; 9 bases are a match to TRDD3. TCRdb lists no J gene, so it was determined here by aligning the DNA to germline. The CDR3 spans 17 residues. Germline CDR1 GEAIGNYY, CDR2 EKD.

As concerns this clone: A single base is all that separates this from a far larger clone, so a read error is likely. The same CDR3 arises from other DNA sequences in this sample as well. The chain is built from TRDV2 and TRDJ3; TRDD3 matches at 13 bases. Assignment of the J gene here rests on matching the DNA to germline, because TCRdb gives none. In germline, CDR1 is GEAIGNYY, CDR2 EKD. This CDR3 is built from 20 residues. The DNA for the CDR3 is TGTGCCTGTGACCGGAGACTGGGGGATACGCGTTTCTGGGACACCCGGCAGATGTTTTTC. Encoded protein: CACDRRLGDTRFWDTRQMFF.

As for this clone: A read error may explain this, as a much larger clone is one base away. The rearrangement joins TRDV1 to TRDJ1; 11 bases align to TRDD3. Assignment of the J gene here rests on matching the DNA to germline, because TCRdb gives none. Germline lookup yields CDR1 TSWWSYY and CDR2 QGS. The CDR3 contains 24 residues. The CDR3 region is CALGELGVSFLRRLLGDNTDKLIF. DNA of the CDR3: TGTGCTCTGGGGGAACTAGGGGTCTCCTTCCTACGTCGACTACTGGGGGATAACACCGATAAACTCATCTTT.

This clone was observed a few times. TCRdb assigns this DNA the protein of a much larger clone, which departs from its translation at residue 17; this likely reflects a read error, and the protein shown comes from translating the DNA. The V and J genes are TRDV1 and TRDJ1, with D maybe TRDD3 (6 bases). CDR3 length: 20 residues. Per germline, CDR1 TSWWSYY and CDR2 QGS. The CDR3: CALGSIFTRTRYWDTDRLIF. DNA for the CDR3: TGTGCTCTTGGGTCAATCTTCACCCGAACACGGTACTGGGACACCGATAGACTCATCTTT.

This clone occurred a few times. TCRdb shows a much larger clone's protein in place of this DNA's translation, and the two differ at residue 12, likely through a read error; the protein shown is translated from the DNA. This chain uses TRDV3 with TRDJ1; D may be TRDD3 (6 bases). TCRdb is silent on the J gene; assignment here came from matching the DNA to germline. Per germline, CDR1 TVYSNPD and CDR2 GDNSRS (reference sequence). V was clipped by 1 base and J by 9 bases, with 24 bases between them. This CDR3 is built from 15 residues. CDR3 protein: CAFISRITRGGELIF. Written as DNA, the CDR3 is TGTGCCTTTATCTCACGTATCACTCGAGGGGGAGAACTCATCTTT.

In regard to this clone: TCRdb attributes to this sequence the protein of a much larger clone, which differs from the DNA translation at residue 14; a read error is likely, and the protein displayed is translated from the DNA. The V gene is listed as TRDV2; no J gene was called; the table assigns TRDD3, which was not confirmed against the DNA. Germline CDR1 reads GEAIGNYY; CDR2 reads EKD. This CDR3 region has 15 residues. As DNA, the CDR3 is TGTGCCTGTGACACCGTAGAAGAGGATACCGATAAACTCACCTTT. Translated: CACDTVEEDTDKLTF.

This clone is deemed medium-sized. This sample includes further DNA sequences coding for the same CDR3. The chain links TRDV3 to TRDJ1, with TRDD3 identical over 8 bases. The CDR3 contains 22 residues. V was pared by 2 bases and J by 0 bases, with 29 bases of the junction left unmatched. Per germline, CDR1 TVYSNPD and CDR2 GDNSRS (reference sequence). Here the CDR3 reads CAFYPVPSLKRGYLSYTDKLIF. DNA of the CDR3: TGTGCCTTTTATCCGGTCCCCTCACTAAAAAGGGGATACCTCAGCTACACCGATAAACTCATCTTT. Full variable domain (missing parts from reference TRDV3 and TRDJ1): CDKVTQSSPDQTVASGSEVVLLCTYDTVYSNPDLFWYRIRPDYSFQFVFYGDNSRSEGADFTQGRFSVKHILTQKAFHLVISPVRTEDSATYYCAFYPVPSLKRGYLSYTDKLIFGKGTRVTVEP.

This clone was observed many times. This sequence joins TRDV1 and TRDJ3, with 7 nucleotides matching TRDD3. TCRdb carries no J gene annotation; the J gene was assigned here by matching the DNA with germline. Germline loops: CDR1 TSWWSYY, CDR2 QGS. This CDR3 comprises 21 residues. J was trimmed by 0 bases and V by 1 base; bases with no gene match: 12. The DNA for the CDR3 is TGTGCTCTTGGGGAACGTACGAGGGGGGGATGGAGCTCCTGGGACACCCGACAGATGTTTTTC. Amino acid sequence: CALGERTRGGWSSWDTRQMFF.

A remark on this clone: The TCRdb record carries a much larger clone's protein, which differs from this DNA's translation at residue 7; a read error is the likely cause, and the protein listed here is the DNA translation. The chain carries TRDV2 and TRDJ1; D gene ambiguous. Trimming cost V 0 bases and J 0 bases, with 10 bases left between them. The CDR3 extends over 15 amino acids. Germline V gives CDR1 GEAIGNYY, CDR2 EKD. In nucleotides, the CDR3 is TGTGCCTGTGACACCGGAAGCCCGTACACCGATAAACTCATCTTT. Its translation: CACDTGSPYTDKLIF.

This clone appeared a few times. Given a much more abundant clone one base away, this may be a read error. The genes are TRAV29/DV5 and TRDJ1; D is ambiguous. Germline V gene data show CDR1 as NSMFDY and CDR2 as ISSIKDK. The CDR3 covers 14 residues. V lost 5 bases and J 0 bases, leaving 14 bases between the germline ends. CDR3 in DNA: TGTGCAGCTGGACCTATCCATTACACCGATAAACTCATCTTT. It is translated as CAAGPIHYTDKLIF.

A word on this clone: The TCRdb protein, from a much larger clone, departs from this DNA's translation at residue 13, likely by read error; the protein shown derives from the DNA. The V gene is given as TRDV2, and no J gene call is available; TRDD3 reflects the table's D call only, with no check against the DNA. Germline assignment: CDR1 GEAIGNYY and CDR2 EKD. This CDR3 contains 15 residues. The CDR3 here is CACTTGGYGTDKPIF. The CDR3 coding sequence is TGTGCCTGTACCACTGGGGGATACGGCACCGATAAACCCATCTTT.

This clone was found many times. J is TRDJ1 and V is TRDV2, with 9 bases aligning to TRDD2. The CDR3 extends over 16 amino acids. In germline, CDR1 is GEAIGNYY, CDR2 EKD. V dropped 3 bases and J dropped 8; count of bases not matched to a gene: 15. CDR3 coding DNA: TGTGCCTGTGACCCCCTTCCTACTCCGGAGTTGGCGAAACTCATCTTT. Translation: CACDPLPTPELAKLIF.